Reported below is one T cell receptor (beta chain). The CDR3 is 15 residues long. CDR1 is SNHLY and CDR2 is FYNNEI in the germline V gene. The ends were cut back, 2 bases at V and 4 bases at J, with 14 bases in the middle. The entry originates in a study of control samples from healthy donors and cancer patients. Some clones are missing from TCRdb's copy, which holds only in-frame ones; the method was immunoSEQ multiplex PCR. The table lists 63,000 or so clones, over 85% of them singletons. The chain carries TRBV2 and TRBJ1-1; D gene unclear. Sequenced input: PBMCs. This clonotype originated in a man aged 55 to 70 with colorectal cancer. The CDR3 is CASSESEVTITEAFF. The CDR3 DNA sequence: TGTGCCAGCAGTGAATCTGAAGTGACCATCACTGAAGCTTTCTTT.